Presented here are 9 T cell receptor beta chains from one specimen sequenced in a study of blood T cell repertoires in COVID-19. Only in-frame clones appear in the TCRdb table, and some are missing; sequencing was by immunoSEQ multiplex PCR. The sample consists of about 210,000 clones, about four fifths of them appearing once. Input material: peripheral blood. These receptors originate from a woman of 80 years or more with COVID-19, enrolled during active disease.

The chain links TRBV10-1 to TRBJ1-1, with 7 bases identical to TRBD1. Germline CDR1 is WNHNN and CDR2 is SYGVQD (reference sequence). Losses at the gene ends were 4 bases for V and 10 bases for J; bases not matched to a gene: 6. The CDR3 is 12 amino acids. CDR3 sequence reads: CASSGQTGRAFF. In DNA form, the CDR3 reads TGCGCCAGCAGTGGACAGACAGGGCGAGCTTTCTTT.

This clone was seen more than once but under ten times. The gene calls are TRBV10-2 and TRBJ2-1; 14 positions match TRBD2. Unmatched junction bases numbered 7, after V lost 5 bases and J lost 10 bases. Germline CDR1 reads WSHSY; CDR2 reads SAAADI. The CDR3 runs 15 residues. The chain's CDR3 is CASSRGLAGVDEQFF. CDR3 DNA sequence: TGCGCCAGCAGTCGGGGACTAGCGGGAGTAGACGAGCAGTTCTTC.

The gene calls are TRBV12-5 and TRBJ1-1; D unresolved. Germline lookup yields CDR1 LGHNT and CDR2 FRNRAP. Trimming cost V 5 bases and J 0 bases, with 16 bases left between them. This CDR3 spans 16 amino acids. CDR3 region: CASGVPGSSMNTEAFF. As DNA, the CDR3 is TGTGCTAGTGGTGTACCCGGGTCCAGCATGAACACTGAAGCTTTCTTT.

This rearrangement joins TRBV24-1 to TRBJ1-2; no clear D gene. The CDR3 loop spans 14 amino acids. Germline loops: CDR1 KGHDR, CDR2 SFDVKD. V was clipped by 3 bases and J by 8 bases, with 15 bases between them. The CDR3 DNA sequence: TGTGCCACCAGTGATCAAGGGCGGGAGGTCGGCTACACCTTC. Its translation: CATSDQGREVGYTF.

The V and J genes are TRBV28 and TRBJ1-2, with 8 bases fitting TRBD1. The germline gives CDR1 MDHEN, CDR2 SYDVKM. The CDR3 sequence is 13 residues long. J lost 4 bases, V lost 8 bases, and 6 bases had no gene match. CDR3 sequence: CASGQGAFYGYTF. As DNA, the CDR3 is TGTGCCAGCGGGCAGGGGGCCTTCTATGGCTACACCTTC.

The V gene is TRBV18, the J gene TRBJ1-5; TRBD1 might be the D (6 bases). Trimming took off 2 bases at V and 5 bases at J, with 10 bases between the two ends. Germline lookup yields CDR1 KGHSH and CDR2 LQKENI. CDR3 length: 14 residues. The CDR3 spells CASSPGPGDQPQHF. Written as DNA, the CDR3 is TGTGCCAGCTCACCAGGGCCAGGGGATCAGCCCCAGCATTTT.

This clone showed up just a few times. This rearrangement joins TRBV28 to TRBJ1-3, with D uncertain. V was pared by 7 bases and J by 0 bases, with 16 bases between. This CDR3 is built from 16 residues. Per the germline V gene, CDR1 is MDHEN and CDR2 is SYDVKM. The CDR3 spells CASTIPGLRSGNTIYF. In DNA form, the CDR3 reads TGTGCCAGCACTATCCCCGGACTTCGCTCTGGAAACACCATATATTTT.

This clone was found once. V gene TRBV27 combines with J gene TRBJ1-2; TRBD1 aligns across 8 bases. The germline gives CDR1 MNHEY, CDR2 SMNVEV (reference sequence). This CDR3 is built from 14 residues. V lost 6 bases, J lost 4 bases, and 7 bases stayed unmatched. Written as DNA, the CDR3 is TGTGCCAGCAGCAACTCGGACAGGGCCTATGGCTACACCTTC. Amino acid sequence: CASSNSDRAYGYTF.

As regards this clone: Distinct nucleotide sequences in the sample also encode this CDR3. The genes are TRBV5-1 and TRBJ2-7; 8 positions match TRBD1. V dropped 2 bases and J dropped 5; count of bases not matched to a gene: 3. Germline V lookup: CDR1 SGHRS, CDR2 YFSETQ. The CDR3 is 13 amino acids. CDR3 loop: CASSLQGGHEQYF. For the CDR3, the DNA is TGCGCCAGCAGCTTACAGGGGGGTCACGAGCAGTACTTC.